Here is one T cell receptor beta chain with its context. Which antigen it targets is not known. No clone much larger than this one lies a single base away; base qualities are absent. Measured from the cysteine to the phenylalanine, the CDR3 is 15 residues long. The DNA shown is the 45-base CDR3, in frame from base 1. At the junction V is shortened by 9 bases and J by 2 bases; bases outside the gene matches: 8. The germline V gene (reference sequence) sets CDR1 to LNHNV and CDR2 to YYDKDF. These data belong to a study of control samples from healthy donors and cancer patients (dated by TCRdb to between 2020 and 2021). Libraries were constructed by the immunoSEQ multiplex PCR assay. TCRdb holds this immuneACCESS table with in-frame rearrangements only. Some clones are missing; in checked studies, unresolved V genes explain under half, and the rest has no known cause. The sample contains approximately 86,000 clones, around nine tenths of them found a single time. The top ten constitute approximately 21% of the sample.

This sequence originates from a man aged 30 to 45 in good health. The sequenced sample consisted of blood. The chain uses TRBV15 and TRBJ2-2; 8 junctional bases match TRBD1. The nucleotides are TGTGCCACTCGCGAAGCAGGGGGCAACACCGGGGAGCTGTTTTTT. Its coded protein is CATREAGGNTGELFF.